This TCR beta chain was documented in a study of cytomegalovirus exposure and HLA in healthy donors. Whole-study results and caveats: Most TCR sequences proved rare, with some public TCRs found in many donors. Per published reports, the classifier diagnosed cytomegalovirus status with high specificity and sensitivity. A subsequent analysis found that TCR clusters from the first cohort also tended to co-occur in the approximately 130 validation repertoires, with about 95% of cluster scores above 0. Overall, around 160 TCR beta chains were annotated as cytomegalovirus-associated.

Germline V lookup: CDR1 MNHNY, CDR2 SVGAGI (reference sequence). The CDR3 contains 16 residues. V was pared by 5 bases and J by 4 bases, with 9 bases of the junction left unmatched. As for this clone: The antigen is undetermined.

The repertoire was sequenced with immunoSEQ multiplex PCR; TCRdb's copy has only in-frame clones and lacks some. This table has 110,000 or so clones, approximately 85% appearing once. V is TRBV6-6 and J is TRBJ2-2; 8 nucleotides agree with TRBD2. The source is a man between 18 and 35 years old in good health and CMV-seronegative. The sample comprised PBMCs. Here the CDR3 DNA reads TGTGCCAGCAGTCTTCAGGGGACTAGAAGCACCGGGGAGCTGTTTTTT. Its protein product is CASSLQGTRSTGELFF.